This T cell receptor (beta chain) was identified during a study of blood T cell repertoires in COVID-19. Assignment of participants to cohorts was predicated upon participant-reported clinical history. The table came from immunoSEQ multiplex PCR; TCRdb's copy has only in-frame clones and leaves some out. This sample carries about 250,000 clones, 75% to 85% of them seen once, and the ten largest clones take approximately 9.6%. Germline values: CDR1 SGHTA, CDR2 FQGNSA. The CDR3 has 15 residues. Trimming at V came to 4 bases and at J to 4 bases, leaving 6 bases not matched to a gene. The V and J genes are TRBV7-2 and TRBJ1-2, with 10 positions matching TRBD1. This receptor was taken from a woman aged 45 to 65 with acute COVID-19. Material: PBMCs or T cells enriched from blood (not recorded which). CDR3 in DNA: TGTGCCAGCAGCTACCGACAGGGGGCGTCCTATGGCTACACCTTC. Translated, it gives CASSYRQGASYGYTF.